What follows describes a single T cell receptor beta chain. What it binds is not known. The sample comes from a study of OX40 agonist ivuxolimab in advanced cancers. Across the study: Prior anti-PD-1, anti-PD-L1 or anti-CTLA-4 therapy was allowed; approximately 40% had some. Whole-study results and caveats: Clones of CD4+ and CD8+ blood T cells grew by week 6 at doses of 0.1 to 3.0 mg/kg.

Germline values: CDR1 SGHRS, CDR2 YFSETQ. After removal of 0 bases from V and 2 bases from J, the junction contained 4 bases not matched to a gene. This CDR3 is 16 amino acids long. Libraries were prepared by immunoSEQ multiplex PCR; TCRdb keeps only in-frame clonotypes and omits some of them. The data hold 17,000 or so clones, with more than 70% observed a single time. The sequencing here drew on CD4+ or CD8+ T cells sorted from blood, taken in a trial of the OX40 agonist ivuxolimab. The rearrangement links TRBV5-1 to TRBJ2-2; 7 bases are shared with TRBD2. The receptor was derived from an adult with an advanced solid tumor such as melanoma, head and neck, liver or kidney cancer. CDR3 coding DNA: TGCGCCAGCAGCTTGGGTCTAGCGGTAAACACCGGGGAGCTGTTTTTT. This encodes CASSLGLAVNTGELFF.